The T cell receptor (beta chain) described here comes from a study of blood T cell repertoires in COVID-19. How the authors handled the data: Estimated nucleated cell counts came from reference gene primer amplification. Clones were sequenced by immunoSEQ multiplex PCR, and TCRdb holds only the in-frame ones, with some missing. That table furnishes V, J and clone size, whereas the DNA furnished D and trimming. The table includes under 200,000 clones, 80% to 90% detected once. Enrollment of patients from Seattle took place during active infection, with longitudinal follow-up. Losses at the gene ends were 0 bases for V and 7 bases for J; bases not matched to a gene: 10. The germline CDR1 and CDR2 sequences are SGDLS and YYNGEE. CDR3 length: 16 amino acids.

This sequence was found in a woman aged 80 or over with COVID-19, enrolled during active disease. Sequenced sample: peripheral blood. V gene TRBV9 combines with J gene TRBJ2-1, with TRBD2 matching 7 bases. Written as DNA, the CDR3 is TGTGCCAGCAGCGTAGGAGTGGGAGGGGTTGGTAATGAGCAGTTCTTC. Its protein product is CASSVGVGGVGNEQFF.